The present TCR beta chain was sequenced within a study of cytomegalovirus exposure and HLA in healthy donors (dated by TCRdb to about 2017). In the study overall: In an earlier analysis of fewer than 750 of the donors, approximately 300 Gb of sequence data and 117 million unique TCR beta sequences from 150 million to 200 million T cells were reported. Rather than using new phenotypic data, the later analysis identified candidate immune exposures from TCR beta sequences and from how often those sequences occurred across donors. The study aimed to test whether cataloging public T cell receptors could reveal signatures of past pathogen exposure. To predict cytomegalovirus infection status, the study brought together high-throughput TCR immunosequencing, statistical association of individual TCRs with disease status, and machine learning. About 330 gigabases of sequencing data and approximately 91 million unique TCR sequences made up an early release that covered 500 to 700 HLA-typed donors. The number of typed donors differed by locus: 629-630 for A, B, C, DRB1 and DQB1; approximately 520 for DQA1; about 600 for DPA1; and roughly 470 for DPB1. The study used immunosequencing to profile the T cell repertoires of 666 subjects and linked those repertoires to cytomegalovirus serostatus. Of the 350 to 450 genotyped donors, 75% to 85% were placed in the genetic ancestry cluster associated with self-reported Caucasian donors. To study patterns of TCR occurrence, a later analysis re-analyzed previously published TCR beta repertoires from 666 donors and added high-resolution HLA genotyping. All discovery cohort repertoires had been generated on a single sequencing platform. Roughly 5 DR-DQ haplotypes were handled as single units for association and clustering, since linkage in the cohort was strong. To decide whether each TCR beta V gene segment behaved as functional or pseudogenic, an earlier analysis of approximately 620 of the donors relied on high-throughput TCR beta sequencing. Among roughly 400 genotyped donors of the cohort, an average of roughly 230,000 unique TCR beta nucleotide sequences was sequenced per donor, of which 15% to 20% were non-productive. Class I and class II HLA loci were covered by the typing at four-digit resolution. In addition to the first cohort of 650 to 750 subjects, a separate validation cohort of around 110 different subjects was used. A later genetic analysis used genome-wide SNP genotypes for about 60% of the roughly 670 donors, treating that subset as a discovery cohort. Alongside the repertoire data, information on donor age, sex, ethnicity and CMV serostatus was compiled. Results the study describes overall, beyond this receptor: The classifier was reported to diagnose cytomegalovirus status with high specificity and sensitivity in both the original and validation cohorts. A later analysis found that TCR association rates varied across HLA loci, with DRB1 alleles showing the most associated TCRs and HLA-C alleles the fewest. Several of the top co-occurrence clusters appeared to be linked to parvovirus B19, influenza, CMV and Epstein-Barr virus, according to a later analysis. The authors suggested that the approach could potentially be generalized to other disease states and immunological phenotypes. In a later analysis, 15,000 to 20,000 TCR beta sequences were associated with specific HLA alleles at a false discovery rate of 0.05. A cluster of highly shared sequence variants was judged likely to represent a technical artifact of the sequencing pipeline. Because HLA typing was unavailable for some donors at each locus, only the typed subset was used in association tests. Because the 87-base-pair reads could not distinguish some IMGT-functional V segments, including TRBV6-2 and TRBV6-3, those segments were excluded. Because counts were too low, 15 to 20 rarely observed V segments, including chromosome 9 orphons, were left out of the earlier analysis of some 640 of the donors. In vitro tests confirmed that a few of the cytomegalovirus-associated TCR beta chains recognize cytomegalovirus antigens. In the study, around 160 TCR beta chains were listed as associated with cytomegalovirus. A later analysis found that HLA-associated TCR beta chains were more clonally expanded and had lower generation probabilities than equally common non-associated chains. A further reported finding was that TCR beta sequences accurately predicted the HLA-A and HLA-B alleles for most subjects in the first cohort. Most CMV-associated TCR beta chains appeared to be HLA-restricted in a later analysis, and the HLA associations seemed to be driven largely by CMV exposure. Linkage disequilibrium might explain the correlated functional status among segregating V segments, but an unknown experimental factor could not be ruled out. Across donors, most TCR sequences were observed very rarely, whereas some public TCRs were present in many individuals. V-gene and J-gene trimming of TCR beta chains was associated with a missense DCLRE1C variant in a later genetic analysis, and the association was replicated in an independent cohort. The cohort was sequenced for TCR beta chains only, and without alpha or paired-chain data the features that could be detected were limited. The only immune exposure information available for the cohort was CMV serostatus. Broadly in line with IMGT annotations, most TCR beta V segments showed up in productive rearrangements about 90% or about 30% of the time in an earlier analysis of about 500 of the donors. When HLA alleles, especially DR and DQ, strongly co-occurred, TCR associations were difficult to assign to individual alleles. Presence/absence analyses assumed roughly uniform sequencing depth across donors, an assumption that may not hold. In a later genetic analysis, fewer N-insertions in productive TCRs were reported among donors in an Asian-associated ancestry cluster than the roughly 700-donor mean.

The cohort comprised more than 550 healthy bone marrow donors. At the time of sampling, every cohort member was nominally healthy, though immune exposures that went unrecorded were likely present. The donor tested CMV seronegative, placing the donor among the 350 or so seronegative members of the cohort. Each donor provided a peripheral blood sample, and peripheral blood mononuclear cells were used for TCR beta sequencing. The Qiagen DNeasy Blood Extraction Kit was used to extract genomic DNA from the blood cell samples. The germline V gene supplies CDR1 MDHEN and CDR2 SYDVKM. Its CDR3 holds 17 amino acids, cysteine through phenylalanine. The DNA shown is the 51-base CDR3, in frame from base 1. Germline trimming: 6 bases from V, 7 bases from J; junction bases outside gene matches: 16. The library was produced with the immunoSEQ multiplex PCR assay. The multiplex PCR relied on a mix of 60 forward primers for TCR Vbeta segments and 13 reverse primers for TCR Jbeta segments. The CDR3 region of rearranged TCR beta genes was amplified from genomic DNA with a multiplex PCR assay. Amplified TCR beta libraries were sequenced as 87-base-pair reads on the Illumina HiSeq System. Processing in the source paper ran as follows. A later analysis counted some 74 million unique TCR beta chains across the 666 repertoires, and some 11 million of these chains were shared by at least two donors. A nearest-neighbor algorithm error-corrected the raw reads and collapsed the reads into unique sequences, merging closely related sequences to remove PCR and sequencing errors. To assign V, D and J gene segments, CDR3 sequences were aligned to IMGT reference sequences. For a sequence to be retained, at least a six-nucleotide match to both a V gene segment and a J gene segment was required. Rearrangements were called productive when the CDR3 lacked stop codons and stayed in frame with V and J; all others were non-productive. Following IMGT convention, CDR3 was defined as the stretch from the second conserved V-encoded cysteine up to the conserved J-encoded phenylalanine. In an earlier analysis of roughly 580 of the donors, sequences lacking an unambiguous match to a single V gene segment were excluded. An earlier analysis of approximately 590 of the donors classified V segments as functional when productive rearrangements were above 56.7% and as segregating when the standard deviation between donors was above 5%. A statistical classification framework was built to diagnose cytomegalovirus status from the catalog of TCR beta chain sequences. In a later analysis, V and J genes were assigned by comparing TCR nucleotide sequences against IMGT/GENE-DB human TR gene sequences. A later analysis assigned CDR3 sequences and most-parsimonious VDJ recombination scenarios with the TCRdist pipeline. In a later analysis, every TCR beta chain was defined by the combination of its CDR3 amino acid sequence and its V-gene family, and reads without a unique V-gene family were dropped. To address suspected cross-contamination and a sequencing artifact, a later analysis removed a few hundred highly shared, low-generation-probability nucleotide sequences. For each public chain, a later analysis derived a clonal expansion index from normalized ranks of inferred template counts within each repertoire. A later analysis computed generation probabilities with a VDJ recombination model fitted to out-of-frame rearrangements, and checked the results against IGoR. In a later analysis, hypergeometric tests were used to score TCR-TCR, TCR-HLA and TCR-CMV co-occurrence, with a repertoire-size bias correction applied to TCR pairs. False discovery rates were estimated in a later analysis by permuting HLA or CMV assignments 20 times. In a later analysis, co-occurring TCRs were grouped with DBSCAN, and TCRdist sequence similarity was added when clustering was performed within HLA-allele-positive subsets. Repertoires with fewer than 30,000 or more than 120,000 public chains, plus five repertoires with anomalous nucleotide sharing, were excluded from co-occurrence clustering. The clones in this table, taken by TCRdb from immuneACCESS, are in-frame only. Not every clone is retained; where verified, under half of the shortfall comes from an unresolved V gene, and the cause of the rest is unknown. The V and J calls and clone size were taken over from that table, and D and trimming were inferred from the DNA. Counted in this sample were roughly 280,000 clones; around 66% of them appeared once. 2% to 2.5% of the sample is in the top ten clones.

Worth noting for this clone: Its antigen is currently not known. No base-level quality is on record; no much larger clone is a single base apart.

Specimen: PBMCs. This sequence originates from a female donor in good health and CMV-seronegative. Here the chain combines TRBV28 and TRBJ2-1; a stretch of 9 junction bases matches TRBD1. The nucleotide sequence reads TGTGCCAGCAGCCCCCCCGGCGGGGGACAGGGTAGGAATGAGCAGTTCTTC. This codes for CASSPPGGGQGRNEQFF.